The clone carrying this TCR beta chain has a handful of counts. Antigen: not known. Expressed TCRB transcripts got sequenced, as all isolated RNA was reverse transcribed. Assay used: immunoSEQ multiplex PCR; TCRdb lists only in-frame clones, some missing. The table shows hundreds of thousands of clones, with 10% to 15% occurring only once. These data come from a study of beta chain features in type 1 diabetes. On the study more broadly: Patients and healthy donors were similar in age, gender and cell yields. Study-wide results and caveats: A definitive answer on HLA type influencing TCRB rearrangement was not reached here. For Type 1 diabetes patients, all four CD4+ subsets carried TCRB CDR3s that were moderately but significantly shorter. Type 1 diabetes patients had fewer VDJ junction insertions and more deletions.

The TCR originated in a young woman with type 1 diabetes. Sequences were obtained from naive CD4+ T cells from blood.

The CDR3 region has the DNA TGCGCCAGCAGCCAAGGAGGTGCTGTTACTAGCACAGATACGCAGTATTTT. Its translation: CASSQGGAVTSTDTQYF. The chain links TRBV4-1 to TRBJ2-3; D unclear. The CDR3 length is 17 residues. Trimming removed 1 base at V and 0 bases at J, with 14 bases between. Per germline, CDR1 MGHRA and CDR2 YSYEKL.